This T cell receptor beta chain was observed in a study of blood T cells in healthy people across ages. Per germline, CDR1 LGHDT and CDR2 YNNKEL (reference sequence). The CDR3 totals 16 residues. The V gene end was trimmed by 4 bases and the J gene end by 4 bases; junction bases not matched to a gene: 10. A second PCR of 7 to 11 cycles used a sample-barcoded 5' primer and a J-beta primer mix. TCRdb re-called the 5' RACE reads through MiXCR, storing one row per CDR3 protein. The sample includes under 750,000 distinct CDR3 sequences, around 50% of them seen just once. The draw of peripheral blood yielded 8.5 to 10 milliliters from each donor.

The V gene is TRBV3-1, the J gene TRBJ1-2, with 9 bases identical to TRBD1. This sequence originates from a man at least 80 years old in good health. Material for sequencing was blood. CDR3 sequence reads: CASSRLEGTGLYGYTF. As DNA, the CDR3 is TGTGCCAGCAGCCGCCTAGAAGGGACAGGGCTCTATGGCTACACCTTC.